The clone carrying this T cell receptor (beta chain) has just one count. The antigen is undetermined. These data belong to a study of T cell responses to AZD1222 COVID-19 vaccine. Study-wide background: Pooling was applied to second doses at about 4 or about 12 weeks.

The CDR3 has 15 residues. V lost 1 base, J lost 2 bases, and 4 bases stayed unmatched. Germline assignment: CDR1 SGHVS and CDR2 FNYEAQ. Study observations and caveats: Every sample of the repertoires postdated the peak T cell response. Among spike-specific TCRs, nearly half reportedly target unmutated variant regions.

Assay: immunoSEQ multiplex PCR; the TCRdb copy retains only in-frame clones and omits some. The data hold over 95,000 clones, with approximately 93% observed a single time. The source of this sequence is an adult in good health. This specimen was peripheral blood, taken on day 0 of AZD1222 vaccination. The chain carries TRBV7-6 and TRBJ2-5; 7 nucleotides agree with TRBD2. The CDR3 spells CASSLETGLQETQYF. The CDR3 nucleotides read TGTGCCAGCAGCTTAGAGACGGGACTACAAGAGACCCAGTACTTC.